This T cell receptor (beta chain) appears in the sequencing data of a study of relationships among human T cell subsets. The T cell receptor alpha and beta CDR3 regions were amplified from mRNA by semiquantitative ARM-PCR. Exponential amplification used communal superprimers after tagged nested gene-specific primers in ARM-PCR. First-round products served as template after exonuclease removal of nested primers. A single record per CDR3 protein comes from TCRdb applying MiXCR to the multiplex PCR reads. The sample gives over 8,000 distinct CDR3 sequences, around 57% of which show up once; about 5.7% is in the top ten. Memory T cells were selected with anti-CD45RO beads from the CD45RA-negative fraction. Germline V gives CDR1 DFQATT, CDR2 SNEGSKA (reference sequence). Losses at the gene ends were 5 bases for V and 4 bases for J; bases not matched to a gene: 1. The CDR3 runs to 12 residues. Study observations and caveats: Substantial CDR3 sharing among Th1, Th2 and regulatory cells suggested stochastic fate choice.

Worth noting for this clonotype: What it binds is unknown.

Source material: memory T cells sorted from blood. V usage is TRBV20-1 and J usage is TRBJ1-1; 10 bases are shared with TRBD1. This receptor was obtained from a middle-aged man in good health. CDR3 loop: CSAGTGVTEAFF. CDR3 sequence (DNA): TGCAGTGCTGGGACAGGGGTCACTGAAGCTTTCTTT.